The rows below give T cell receptor beta chains drawn from one sample of a study of beta chain features in type 1 diabetes. The protocol was immunoSEQ multiplex PCR, while the TCRdb copy is restricted to in-frame clones and leaves out a portion. The table has 130,000 to 150,000 clones, 40% to 60% seen once. Sample: Tregs from blood. The source is a man between 18 and 35 years old in good health. CDR3s include the opening cysteine and the closing phenylalanine or tryptophan. The D gene is left open where the match is weak. The size of a clone is reported for some rows only, either as once, few or many, or as a class for expanded clones.

v_call,clone_size,d_call,j_call,cdr3_nt,cdr3_aa
TRBV7-2,-,-,TRBJ2-3,TGTGCCAGCAGCCCCCGGGCAGGACAAAATACGCAGTATTTT,CASSPRAGQNTQYF
TRBV18,once,-,TRBJ2-1,TGTGCCAGCTCACCACCGAACCAGGGGAAATACAATGAGCAGTTCTTC,CASSPPNQGKYNEQFF
TRBV13,once,TRBD2,TRBJ2-3,TGTGCCAGCAGCACGCGAGCGGGGGTCCTCCCGGATACGCAGTATTTT,CASSTRAGVLPDTQYF
TRBV2,few,-,TRBJ1-2,TGTGCCAGCACCCAGACAGGTGTAGGTGGCTACACCTTC,CASTQTGVGGYTF
TRBV9,-,-,TRBJ2-3,TGTGCCAGCAGCGTAGTGGGGGGTTCGGGCACAGATACGCAGTATTTT,CASSVVGGSGTDTQYF
TRBV28,-,-,TRBJ1-1,TGTGCCAGCACCCAGATTCTTTCTGAAGCTTTCTTT,CASTQILSEAFF
TRBV6-1,few,TRBD2,TRBJ2-5,TGTGCCAGCAGCTTACTCGGACTAGCGGAAGAGACCCAGTACTTC,CASSLLGLAEETQYF
TRBV18,-,-,TRBJ2-2,TGTGCCAGCTCGAGGGGGACCGGGGAGCTGTTTTTT,CASSRGTGELFF
TRBV7-8,few,-,TRBJ1-4,TGTGCCAGCAGCTTAGAGTTGGCCCCCGAAAAACTGTTTTTT,CASSLELAPEKLFF
TRBV18,-,-,TRBJ2-7,TGTGCCAGCTCACCCCAAGGCGGGCCCTCCTACGAGCAGTACTTC,CASSPQGGPSYEQYF
TRBV6-5,-,TRBD1,TRBJ2-7,TGTGCCAGCAAGCGGAATCTACAGGGGAGGCAGTACTTC,CASKRNLQGRQYF
TRBV20-1,-,-,TRBJ1-1,TGCAGTGCTAGATGGGACAAGGACTTCTTT,CSARWDKDFF
TRBV5-4,few,-,TRBJ2-2,TGTGCCAGCAGCTTGATGTACAGGGCGACCGGGGAGCTGTTTTTT,CASSLMYRATGELFF
TRBV29-1,few,-,TRBJ2-7,TGCAGCGTTGTTGGACAAACGTTTGGGGTCGAGCAGTACTTC,CSVVGQTFGVEQYF
TRBV28,-,TRBD1,TRBJ2-5,TGTGCCAGCAGCATTGACAGGGTGGGAGAGACCCAGTACTTC,CASSIDRVGETQYF
TRBV7-9,-,TRBD2,TRBJ2-1,TGTGCCAGCAGCGGACGTGGGGGGCCGGGACTAGCGGGAGGGAAGGAGCAGTTCTTC,CASSGRGGPGLAGGKEQFF
TRBV9,-,TRBD2,TRBJ2-3,TGTGCCAGCAGCGCGTGGGGACTAGCGGGATTCACAGATACGCAGTATTTT,CASSAWGLAGFTDTQYF
TRBV15,-,-,TRBJ1-2,TGTGCCACCAGCAGAGAATCAAATAACTATGGCTACACCTTC,CATSRESNNYGYTF
TRBV11-3,-,TRBD2,TRBJ2-1,TGTGCCAGCAGCAGGGACTACCTAAATTACAATGAGCAGTTCTTC,CASSRDYLNYNEQFF
TRBV20-1,few,-,TRBJ2-3,TGCAGTGCTACTAGGGGCGATACGCAGTATTTT,CSATRGDTQYF
TRBV6-5,-,TRBD1,TRBJ1-2,TGTGCCAGCAGTCCAGGGGGTGTTCGGTATGGCTACACCTTC,CASSPGGVRYGYTF
TRBV2,few,-,TRBJ2-1,TGTGCCAGTACTACGTACAATGAGCAGTTCTTC,CASTTYNEQFF
TRBV18,-,TRBD2,TRBJ2-1,TGTGCCAGCTCACCACGAGCGGGAGACGCCAATGAGCAGTTCTTC,CASSPRAGDANEQFF
TRBV28,-,-,TRBJ2-7,TGTGCCAGCAGTATTCAGGGCTACGAGCAGTACTTC,CASSIQGYEQYF
TRBV7-9,few,-,TRBJ1-1,TGTGCCAGCAGGCGGAACATGAACACTGAAGCTTTCTTT,CASRRNMNTEAFF
TRBV27,-,TRBD2,TRBJ2-1,TGTGCCAGCAGTCGAAGACTAGCCATGACCTACAATGAGCAGTTCTTC,CASSRRLAMTYNEQFF
TRBV11-3,few,TRBD1,TRBJ2-1,TGTGCCAGCAGCAGGACAGGAGGCTACAATGAGCAGTTCTTC,CASSRTGGYNEQFF
TRBV7-2,-,TRBD1,TRBJ2-1,TGTGCCAGCAGCTCACAGGGGGGCAATGAGCAGTTCTTC,CASSSQGGNEQFF
TRBV2,-,-,TRBJ1-1,TGTGCCAGCATAGGCAGGGGTACCCAGAACACTGAAGCTTTCTTT,CASIGRGTQNTEAFF
TRBV7-9,-,-,TRBJ2-7,TGTGCCAGCAGCTTATCCCAGGGCAGGTACGAGCAGTACTTC,CASSLSQGRYEQYF
TRBV19,-,-,TRBJ1-1,TGTGCCAGCGGACCCTGGAAGGGGACTGAAGCTTTCTTT,CASGPWKGTEAFF
TRBV28,-,TRBD1,TRBJ1-5,TGTGCCAGCAGTTTATACAGGGGCGGTCAGCCCCAGCATTTT,CASSLYRGGQPQHF
TRBV28,once,-,TRBJ2-7,TGTGCCAGCTCGCTTACCGGCCAGGGGGGAACCGAGCAGTACTTC,CASSLTGQGGTEQYF
TRBV7-9,-,-,TRBJ1-3,TGTGCCAGCAGCGCTCTGGGCTATACCCGCTCTGGAAACACCATATATTTT,CASSALGYTRSGNTIYF
TRBV6-5,-,-,TRBJ2-7,TGTGCCAGCAGTTACTCACAGGTGGGGGCCGAGCAGTACTTC,CASSYSQVGAEQYF
TRBV5-1,few,-,TRBJ2-5,TGCGCCAGCAGCGTAACACAGGGATTTGAGACCCAGTACTTC,CASSVTQGFETQYF
TRBV5-5,-,TRBD1,TRBJ1-3,TGTGCCAGCAGCGGGGGGACAGTTCGAAACACCATATATTTT,CASSGGTVRNTIYF
TRBV5-4,few,TRBD1,TRBJ2-4,TGTGCCAGCAGCGGGACAGGGTTTGGAGGCAAAAACATTCAGTACTTC,CASSGTGFGGKNIQYF
TRBV12-2,-,-,TRBJ2-4,TGTGCAAGTCGCTTAGTGGGTGGGACTTCTGGCCCCAACCTAGCCAAAAACATTCAGTACTTC,CASRLVGGTSGPNLAKNIQYF
TRBV5-5,-,-,TRBJ2-7,TGTGCCAGCAGCACGACAGTCGGGTGGGGATCCTACGAGCAGTACTTC,CASSTTVGWGSYEQYF
TRBV7-8,-,-,TRBJ2-7,TGTGCCAGCAGTCGGGTGGGGCCCCCCTACGAGCAGTACTTC,CASSRVGPPYEQYF
TRBV4-3,few,-,TRBJ2-3,TGCGCCAGCAGCCAAGATGGGGCTAGCACAGATACGCAGTATTTT,CASSQDGASTDTQYF
TRBV6-5,-,-,TRBJ1-1,TGTGCCAGCAGTTCCCTATCAAGAAACACTGAAGCTTTCTTT,CASSSLSRNTEAFF
TRBV29-1,-,TRBD1,TRBJ2-7,TGCAGCGTTCCCTCATGTCGGGACAGGGGTCCCTACGAGCAGTACTTC,CSVPSCRDRGPYEQYF
TRBV28,few,-,TRBJ1-1,TGTGCCAGCAGTTTAGAGGGCCGGGGGAACACTGAAGCTTTCTTT,CASSLEGRGNTEAFF
TRBV7-9,few,-,TRBJ1-1,TGTGCCAGCAGCCCACGACAGGTCCGCACTGAAGCTTTCTTT,CASSPRQVRTEAFF
TRBV18,-,-,TRBJ1-4,TGTGCCAGCTCACCGGACAGAGTCAATGAAAAACTGTTTTTT,CASSPDRVNEKLFF
TRBV7-3,-,-,TRBJ1-1,TGTGCCAGCAGCCTAGGGACATCGAACACTGAAGCTTTCTTT,CASSLGTSNTEAFF
TRBV19,-,-,TRBJ1-5,TGTGCCAGTAGTATTAGGAGATTTAGCAATCAGCCCCAGCATTTT,CASSIRRFSNQPQHF
TRBV5-1,-,-,TRBJ1-2,TGCGCCAGCAGCCCAACCGGAACAGGCGATGGCTACACCTTC,CASSPTGTGDGYTF
TRBV6-5,-,-,TRBJ2-1,TGTGCCAGCATGATGACACTGCAGGGTAATGAGCAGTTCTTC,CASMMTLQGNEQFF
TRBV5-4,-,-,TRBJ2-2,TGCGCCAGCAGCTTGGTTTCAGGGTCGAACACCGGGGAGCTGTTTTTT,CASSLVSGSNTGELFF
TRBV7-2,-,-,TRBJ1-5,TGTGCCAGCAGCTTATCAGGGCGAAGCAATCAGCCCCAGCATTTT,CASSLSGRSNQPQHF